The sample holds a few counts of the clone carrying this T cell receptor (beta chain). Time point described: blood 2 weeks post-SBRT. The treatment is: 15 Gy SBRT to primary tumor, nephrectomy 4 weeks later. Sequencing was performed with immunoSEQ multiplex PCR; in TCRdb, only in-frame clones are kept and a portion is missing. The repertoire holds around 130,000 clones, with 88% as singletons. The data are from a study of radiation and T cells in renal cell carcinoma. The CDR3 contains 13 residues. The V gene lost 5 bases and the J gene lost 7 bases, with 14 bases spanning the gap. Germline V gene sequence: CDR1 SEHNR, CDR2 FQNEAQ (reference sequence).

This sequence originates from a woman between 65 and 79 years old with renal cell carcinoma. The sample consisted of blood, taken from a patient whose treatment included radiotherapy and nephrectomy. The chain links TRBV7-9 to TRBJ1-1; maybe TRBD1 (5 bases). The CDR3 loop reads CASSPRQSDEAFF. Written as DNA, the CDR3 is TGTGCCAGCAGCCCCCGACAGTCCGATGAAGCTTTCTTT.